The following is a T cell receptor beta chain sequence with its context. It has no known antigen specificity. Base quality data are lacking; no much larger clone is found one base away. This entry comes from a study of cytomegalovirus exposure and HLA in healthy donors listed by TCRdb under 2017. About the investigation overall: According to an earlier analysis of 450 to 650 of the donors, some 180 million T cells yielded 90 million to 140 million unique TCR beta sequences and 250 to 350 Gb of sequence data. A handful of DR-DQ haplotypes were handled as single units for association and clustering because linkage in the cohort was strong. An earlier analysis of 587 of the donors used high-throughput TCR beta sequencing to judge whether each TCR beta V gene segment behaved as functional or pseudogenic. Besides the first cohort of around 670 subjects, a separate validation cohort made up of 95 to 150 different subjects was used. Of the 350 to 400 genotyped donors, over 65% fell in the genetic ancestry cluster associated with self-reported Caucasian donors. All discovery cohort repertoires had been generated using a single sequencing platform. Class I and class II HLA loci were covered by the typing at four-digit resolution. To study patterns of TCR occurrence, a later analysis re-analyzed previously published TCR beta repertoires from 500 to 850 donors and added high-resolution HLA genotyping. The study used immunosequencing to profile the T cell repertoires of 600 to 850 subjects and linked those repertoires to cytomegalovirus serostatus. High-throughput TCR immunosequencing, statistical association of individual TCRs with disease status, and machine learning were combined to predict cytomegalovirus infection status. Donor age, sex, ethnicity and CMV serostatus were compiled alongside the repertoire data. Typing coverage varied by locus: roughly 629-640 donors for A, B, C, DRB1 and DQB1; 522 for DQA1; 606 for DPA1; approximately 470 for DPB1. Rather than drawing on any new phenotypic data, the later analysis identified candidate immune exposures from TCR beta sequences and the way those sequences occurred across donors. The study aimed to test whether signatures of past pathogen exposure could be identified by cataloging public T cell receptors. Among roughly 400 genotyped donors of the cohort, an average of around 250,000 unique TCR beta nucleotide sequences was sequenced per donor, of which about 20% were non-productive. A later genetic analysis used genome-wide SNP genotypes for 398 of the 666 donors, treating that subset as a discovery cohort. Roughly 300 gigabases of sequencing data and some 85 million unique TCR sequences were included in an early release covering over 600 HLA-typed donors.

Results and caveats for the whole study, not just this receptor: Because HLA typing was unavailable for some donors at each locus, only the typed subset was used in association tests. The presence/absence analyses assumed that sequencing depth was roughly uniform across donors, and that assumption may not be true. In vitro tests confirmed that three of the cytomegalovirus-associated TCR beta chains recognize cytomegalovirus antigens. Most CMV-associated TCR beta chains appeared to be HLA-restricted in a later analysis, and the HLA associations seemed to be driven largely by CMV exposure. While some public TCRs were present in many individuals, most TCR sequences turned up only very rarely across donors. In a later analysis, several top co-occurrence clusters were reported to appear linked to parvovirus B19, influenza, CMV and Epstein-Barr virus. In this cohort, only TCR beta chains were sequenced, and detectable features were limited by the absence of alpha or paired-chain data. In both the original and validation cohorts, the classifier was reported to diagnose cytomegalovirus status with high specificity and sensitivity. A later analysis associated about 17,000 TCR beta sequences with specific HLA alleles at a false discovery rate of 0.05. A later analysis found that TCR association rates varied across HLA loci, with DRB1 alleles showing the most associated TCRs and HLA-C alleles the fewest. It was suggested by the authors that the approach could potentially be generalized to other disease states and immunological phenotypes. The 87-base-pair reads could not distinguish some IMGT-functional V segments, including TRBV6-2 and TRBV6-3, so those segments were excluded. The study gave a list of 150 to 200 TCR beta chains associated with cytomegalovirus. When HLA alleles, especially DR and DQ, strongly co-occurred, TCR associations were difficult to assign to individual alleles. For the cohort, immune exposure information was limited to CMV serostatus. A further reported finding was that TCR beta sequences accurately predicted the HLA-A and HLA-B alleles for most subjects in the first cohort. Because counts were too low, some 17 rarely observed V segments, including chromosome 9 orphons, were excluded from the earlier analysis of a few hundred of the donors. A later genetic analysis associated a missense DCLRE1C variant with V-gene and J-gene trimming of TCR beta chains, and an independent cohort replicated the association. A later analysis found that HLA-associated TCR beta chains were more clonally expanded and had lower generation probabilities than equally common non-associated chains. A group of highly shared sequence variants was considered likely to be a technical artifact of the sequencing pipeline. Correlated functional status among segregating V segments might reflect linkage disequilibrium, but an unknown experimental factor could not be ruled out. Compared with the approximately 670-donor mean, donors in an Asian-associated ancestry cluster had fewer N-insertions in productive TCRs, according to a later genetic analysis. An earlier analysis of several hundred of the donors showed that most TCR beta V segments appeared in productive rearrangements either about 90% or about 30% of the time, which broadly matched IMGT annotations.

In total, more than 500 healthy bone marrow donors made up the cohort. All cohort members were sampled while nominally healthy, although unrecorded immune exposures were likely present. The donor tested CMV seropositive, placing the donor among the approximately 310 seropositive members of the cohort. A peripheral blood sample was collected from each donor, and TCR beta sequencing was performed on peripheral blood mononuclear cells. Genomic DNA extraction from the blood cell samples was performed with the Qiagen DNeasy Blood Extraction Kit. Library construction relied on the immunoSEQ multiplex PCR assay. A mixture of 60 forward primers for TCR Vbeta segments and 13 reverse primers for TCR Jbeta segments was used in the multiplex PCR. The CDR3 region of rearranged TCR beta genes was amplified from genomic DNA by a multiplex PCR assay. On the Illumina HiSeq System, the amplified TCR beta libraries were sequenced as 87-base-pair reads. In the authors' own workflow: Across the 700 or so repertoires, a later analysis counted approximately 83 million unique TCR beta chains, approximately 12 million of which were shared by at least two donors. Raw reads were error-corrected and collapsed into unique sequences by a nearest-neighbor algorithm in which closely related sequences were merged to remove PCR and sequencing errors. CDR3 sequences were aligned to IMGT reference sequences to assign V, D and J gene segments. Each retained sequence needed at least a six-nucleotide match to both a V gene segment and a J gene segment. Rearrangements were classified as productive when the CDR3 lacked stop codons and remained in frame with V and J, and all other rearrangements were classified as non-productive. Following IMGT convention, CDR3 was defined as the stretch from the second conserved V-encoded cysteine to the conserved J-encoded phenylalanine. The earlier analysis of 587 of the donors excluded any sequence lacking an unambiguous match to a single V gene segment. An earlier analysis of 500 to 700 of the donors classified V segments as functional when productive rearrangements were above 56.7% and as segregating when the standard deviation between donors was above 5%. A statistical classification framework was developed to diagnose cytomegalovirus status using the catalog of TCR beta chain sequences. In a later analysis, TCR nucleotide sequences were compared against IMGT/GENE-DB human TR gene sequences so that V and J genes could be assigned. In a later analysis, CDR3 sequences and most-parsimonious VDJ recombination scenarios were assigned using the TCRdist pipeline. A later analysis defined each TCR beta chain by its CDR3 amino acid sequence plus V-gene family, and excluded reads lacking a unique V-gene family. As a way to deal with suspected cross-contamination and a sequencing artifact, a later analysis dropped approximately 570 nucleotide sequences that were highly shared and had low generation probability. For each public chain, a later analysis derived a clonal expansion index from normalized ranks of inferred template counts within each repertoire. In a later analysis, generation probabilities were computed using a VDJ recombination model fitted to out-of-frame rearrangements, and the results were checked against IGoR. A later analysis scored TCR-TCR, TCR-HLA and TCR-CMV co-occurrence with hypergeometric tests, applying a repertoire-size bias correction to TCR pairs. To estimate false discovery rates, a later analysis permuted the HLA or CMV assignments 20 times. A later analysis grouped co-occurring TCRs with DBSCAN, adding TCRdist sequence similarity when clustering within HLA-allele-positive subsets. Repertoires with fewer than 30,000 or more than 120,000 public chains were left out of co-occurrence clustering, as were five repertoires with anomalous nucleotide sharing. The immuneACCESS repertoire file appears here via TCRdb, limited to in-frame rearrangements. These files lack a portion of the clones; in checked studies, under half of the deficit traces to unresolved V genes, and the cause of the others is not known. Clonal size and the V and J genes are those of that table, whereas D and trimming came from the DNA. The sample yields 300,000 or so clones; just under 85% were counted once. The ten largest clones take up roughly 2% of the sample.

The CDR3 has 15 amino acids, counting the end cysteine and phenylalanine. This entry keeps only the CDR3 DNA: 45 bases, framed from base 1. Trimming at the junction amounts to 5 bases on V and 10 bases on J, and the germline ends lie 22 bases apart. In the germline V gene, CDR1 corresponds to SGDLS and CDR2 to YYNGEE. The TCR sequence derives from a woman aged 40 to 55 in good health and CMV-seropositive. The rearranged segments are TRBV9 and TRBJ2-1, with a tentative D gene TRBD1 over 6 matching bases. Sequencing used PBMCs. The DNA sequence is given as TGTGCCAGCAGTGCGTCTTCGCCCGGAAGGGGGGAGCAGTTCTTC. It is translated as CASSASSPGRGEQFF.